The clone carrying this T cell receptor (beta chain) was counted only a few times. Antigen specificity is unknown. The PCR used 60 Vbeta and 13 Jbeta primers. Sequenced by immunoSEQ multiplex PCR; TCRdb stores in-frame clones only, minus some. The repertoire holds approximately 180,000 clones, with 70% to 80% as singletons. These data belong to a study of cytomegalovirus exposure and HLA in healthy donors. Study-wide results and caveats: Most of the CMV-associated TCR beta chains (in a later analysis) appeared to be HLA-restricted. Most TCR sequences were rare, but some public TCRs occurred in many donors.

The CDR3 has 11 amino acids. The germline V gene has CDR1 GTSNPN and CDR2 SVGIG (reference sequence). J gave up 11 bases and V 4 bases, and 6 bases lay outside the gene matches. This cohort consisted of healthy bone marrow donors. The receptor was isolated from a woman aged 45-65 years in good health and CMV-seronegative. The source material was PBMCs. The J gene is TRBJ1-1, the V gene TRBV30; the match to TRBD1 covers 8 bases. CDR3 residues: CAWIQGARAFF. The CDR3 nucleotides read TGTGCCTGGATCCAGGGGGCGCGGGCTTTCTTT.